A single sample gave rise to the 21 T cell receptor beta chains below, sequenced in a study of cytomegalovirus exposure and HLA in healthy donors. The PCR had 60 Vbeta and 13 Jbeta primers. TCRdb's copy holds only in-frame clones and misses some; the assay was immunoSEQ multiplex PCR. This sample carries 65,000 to 90,000 clones, about four fifths of them seen once, and the ten largest clones take 1.5% to 2%. Sample: PBMCs. The receptors were gathered from a man aged 18 to 29 in good health and CMV-seronegative.

The chain combines TRBV7-8 with TRBJ2-1; TRBD1 agrees at 9 bases. The germline gives CDR1 SGHVS, CDR2 FQNEAQ. The ends lost 5 bases at V and 3 bases at J; junction bases unmatched: 8. CDR3 length: 16 residues. CDR3 loop: CASSRERDRVYNEQFF. CDR3 bases: TGTGCCAGCAGCCGGGAACGGGACAGGGTCTACAATGAGCAGTTCTTC.

This clone showed up just once. CDR3 in DNA: TGTGCCAGCAGCGTAGCGGTCGGGGAGCTGTTTTTT. It encodes CASSVAVGELFF. V gene TRBV9 combines with J gene TRBJ2-2; D unresolved. The CDR3 is 12 residues long. V lost 0 bases to trimming and J lost 7 bases, with 4 bases between them. Per the germline V gene, CDR1 is SGDLS and CDR2 is YYNGEE. The variable domain in full, with the rest retrieved from reference TRBV9 and TRBJ2-2, is DSGVTQTPKHLITATGQRVTLRCSPRSGDLSVYWYQQSLDQGLQFLIQYYNGEERAKGNILERFSAQQFPDLHSELNLSSLELGDSALYFCASSVAVGELFFGEGSRLTVL.

CDR3 sequence reads: CASSSGTGPNRFGELFF. In nucleotides, the CDR3 is TGCGCCAGCAGCAGCGGGACAGGTCCTAATAGGTTCGGGGAGCTGTTTTTT. V and J are TRBV5-1 and TRBJ2-2, with a weak D call TRBD1 (8 bases). CDR1 is SGHRS, CDR2 YFSETQ, per germline. V was shortened by 4 bases and J by 7 bases, with 23 bases between the two germline ends. This CDR3 has 17 residues.

The rearrangement links TRBV28 to TRBJ1-4; the D gene is possibly TRBD1 (5 bases). The CDR3 is 12 amino acids. Germline CDR1 and CDR2: MDHEN and SYDVKM. Trimming took 6 bases from V and 8 from J, leaving 10 bases between them. The CDR3 reads CASRQVREKLFF. CDR3 nucleotide sequence: TGTGCCAGCAGACAGGTTCGGGAAAAACTGTTTTTT.

The gene calls are TRBV2 and TRBJ1-5; D may be TRBD1 (5 bases). The CDR3 has 13 amino acids. V shed 3 bases and J shed 6 bases, with 9 bases lying between them. Germline V gives CDR1 SNHLY, CDR2 FYNNEI. CDR3 sequence reads: CASSDDSSQPQHF. The CDR3 DNA reads as TGTGCCAGCAGTGACGACAGCTCTCAGCCCCAGCATTTT.

This clone turned up a few times. The chain couples TRBV28 to TRBJ2-5; 7 bases fit TRBD1. Germline V gene lookup returns CDR1 MDHEN and CDR2 SYDVKM. Unmatched junction bases numbered 8, after V lost 5 bases and J lost 8 bases. The CDR3 runs 13 residues. The CDR3 nucleotides are TGTGCCAGCAGTGCCCCAGGGGGTTTCACCCAGTACTTC. It yields the protein CASSAPGGFTQYF.

Of note for this clone: Additional DNA sequences in this sample encode the identical CDR3. The rearrangement links TRBV18 to TRBJ1-1, with 11 bases matching TRBD1. The CDR3 length is 13 residues. The V gene's germline CDR1 is KGHSH and CDR2 LQKENI. V lost 6 bases and J lost 11; bases outside the gene matches: 8. The CDR3 spells CASSLGQGAGAFF. The DNA of the CDR3 is TGTGCCAGCTCCCTCGGACAGGGGGCTGGCGCTTTCTTT.

This chain links TRBV30 with TRBJ2-3; D not resolved. The CDR3 spans 13 residues. Germline-derived CDR1 and CDR2 are GTSNPN and SVGIG (reference sequence). Between the trimmed V and J ends, which lost 0 bases and 1 base, there was a span of 5 bases. CDR3 DNA: TGTGCCTGGAGTGTCGGAGGCACAGATACGCAGTATTTT. Translating it yields CAWSVGGTDTQYF.

The chain recombines TRBV30 with TRBJ2-2, with D possibly matching TRBD1 (6 bases). V was trimmed by 3 bases and J by 2 bases, leaving 10 bases between them. CDR3 length: 14 residues. Germline CDR1 GTSNPN, CDR2 SVGIG (reference sequence). The CDR3 region is CAWSSGVNTGELFF. CDR3 nucleotide sequence: TGTGCCTGGAGCTCAGGGGTAAACACCGGGGAGCTGTTTTTT. Filled out from reference TRBV30 and TRBJ2-2, the complete variable domain reads SQTIHQWPATLVQPVGSPLSLECTVEGTSNPNLYWYRQAAGRGLQLLFYSVGIGQISSEVPQNLSASRPQDRQFILSSKKLLLSDSGFYLCAWSSGVNTGELFFGEGSRLTVL.

The V gene is TRBV7-9, the J gene TRBJ2-2; D is unclear. The germline V and J ends were trimmed by 2 bases and 4 bases, with 8 bases remaining between them. This CDR3 is built from 14 residues. From germline, CDR1 is SEHNR and CDR2 FQNEAQ (reference sequence). CDR3 sequence reads: CASSLLQRTGELFF. DNA for the CDR3: TGTGCCAGCAGCTTATTGCAGCGCACCGGGGAGCTGTTTTTT.

V gene TRBV19 combines with J gene TRBJ1-1; D remains ambiguous. Germline V lookup: CDR1 LNHDA, CDR2 SQIVND (reference sequence). Deletions cut 0 bases from V and 1 base from J, with 9 bases between. This CDR3 comprises 15 residues. The CDR3 loop is CASSIDPAGNTEAFF. CDR3 sequence (DNA): TGTGCCAGTAGTATAGATCCCGCGGGGAACACTGAAGCTTTCTTT.

The chain recombines TRBV7-2 with TRBJ1-2; D not certain. The CDR3 is 14 residues long. V gave up 1 base and J gave up 2 bases, with 8 bases separating them. Per the germline V gene, CDR1 is SGHTA and CDR2 is FQGNSA. The CDR3 region has the DNA TGTGCCAGCAGCTTAGTCGCGATCAACTATGGCTACACCTTC. This codes for CASSLVAINYGYTF.

The V call is TRBV28, the J call TRBJ1-4, with D perhaps matching TRBD1 (6 bases). V was trimmed by 10 bases and J by 5 bases, leaving 17 bases between them. The germline CDR1 and CDR2 sequences are MDHEN and SYDVKM. The CDR3 contains 14 residues. Here the CDR3 DNA reads TGTGCCACCGTGTTAGGGGGACGAAATGAAAAACTGTTTTTT. Translation: CATVLGGRNEKLFF.

This clone was counted only a few times. The chain is built from TRBV6-5 and TRBJ1-2; possible D gene TRBD1, 5 bases. V was cut by 2 bases and J by 7 bases, with 8 bases left in between. Germline V gene sequence: CDR1 MNHEY, CDR2 SVGAGI. This CDR3 contains 12 residues. CDR3 DNA: TGTGCCAGCAGTTACGGGGCAGGTGGCTACACCTTC. Residues: CASSYGAGGYTF.

The chain has TRBV19 and TRBJ1-2; unclear D gene. The CDR3 spans 14 residues. V gave up 4 bases and J gave up 4 bases, with 13 bases separating them. Germline CDR1 reads LNHDA; CDR2 reads SQIVND (reference sequence). Written as DNA, the CDR3 is TGTGCCAGTAGTACTGAACGGTCATTCTATGGCTACACCTTC. Translating it yields CASSTERSFYGYTF.

Regarding this clone: This sample also contains other DNA sequences that code for the same CDR3. This chain connects TRBV9 to TRBJ2-7; the D is unclear. The V end lost 4 bases, the J end lost 1 base, and 12 bases lay between the germline ends. The CDR3 totals 14 residues. Germline V gives CDR1 SGDLS, CDR2 YYNGEE. In DNA, the CDR3 is TGTGCCAGCAGCCCCGAGGCCGGATCCTACGAGCAGTACTTC. Amino acids: CASSPEAGSYEQYF.

CDR3 residues: CASSLWTGGEEKLFF. In DNA, the CDR3 is TGTGCCAGCAGCTTATGGACAGGGGGGGAGGAAAAACTGTTTTTT. This chain links TRBV5-4 with TRBJ1-4; TRBD1 matches 10 bases. The CDR3 is 15 residues long. The germline V gene has CDR1 SGHNT and CDR2 YYREEE (reference sequence). Losses at the gene ends were 2 bases for V and 8 bases for J; bases not matched to a gene: 6.

The V call is TRBV6-5, the J call TRBJ1-5, with 7 bases fitting TRBD1. Looked up from germline, CDR1 is MNHEY and CDR2 is SVGAGI. Germline trimming cut 6 bases from V and 0 bases from J; bases unmatched to any gene: 5. The CDR3 spans 15 residues. The CDR3 loop is CASSPGTASNQPQHF. As DNA, the CDR3 is TGTGCCAGCAGCCCTGGGACAGCTAGCAATCAGCCCCAGCATTTT.

The gene calls are TRBV27 and TRBJ2-7, with D possibly being TRBD1 (6 bases). The CDR3 has 19 residues. V lost 2 bases and J lost 4, with 27 bases in between. Looked up from germline, CDR1 is MNHEY and CDR2 is SMNVEV (reference sequence). In DNA, the CDR3 is TGTGCCAGCAGTTTAGGTACAGGGAAACGGGGTCGGCAGGGATACGAGCAGTACTTC. Protein: CASSLGTGKRGRQGYEQYF.

V usage is TRBV7-6 and J usage is TRBJ2-5, with a possible D match to TRBD2 (6 bases). CDR1 and CDR2 (germline): SGHVS, FNYEAQ. Trimming pared 7 bases from V and 1 base from J, leaving 22 bases between. The CDR3 consists of 17 residues. CDR3 region: CASIPGGDSWGQETQYF. The CDR3 DNA follows: TGTGCCAGCATCCCCGGTGGGGACTCCTGGGGCCAAGAGACCCAGTACTTC. The whole variable domain, remainder taken from reference TRBV7-6 and TRBJ2-5, is GAGVSQSPRYKVTKRGQDVALRCDPISGHVSLYWYRQALGQGPEFLTYFNYEAQQDKSGLPNDRFSAERPEGSISTLTIQRTEQRDSAMYRCASIPGGDSWGQETQYFGPGTRLLVL.

The count of this clone is one. J is TRBJ2-1 and V is TRBV11-2; 10 bases are a match to TRBD2. Germline lookup yields CDR1 SGHAT and CDR2 FQNNGV. The CDR3 has 17 residues. Trimming removed 3 bases from V and 6 bases from J; junction bases left unmatched: 11. In DNA form, the CDR3 reads TGTGCCAGCAGCTTCACATCATTTCTAGCGGGAGTCAATGAGCAGTTCTTC. It specifies CASSFTSFLAGVNEQFF. Variable domain in full (rest from reference TRBV11-2 and TRBJ2-1): EAGVAQSPRYKIIEKRQSVAFWCNPISGHATLYWYQQILGQGPKLLIQFQNNGVVDDSQLPKDRFSAERLKGVDSTLKIQPAKLEDSAVYLCASSFTSFLAGVNEQFFGPGTRLTVL.